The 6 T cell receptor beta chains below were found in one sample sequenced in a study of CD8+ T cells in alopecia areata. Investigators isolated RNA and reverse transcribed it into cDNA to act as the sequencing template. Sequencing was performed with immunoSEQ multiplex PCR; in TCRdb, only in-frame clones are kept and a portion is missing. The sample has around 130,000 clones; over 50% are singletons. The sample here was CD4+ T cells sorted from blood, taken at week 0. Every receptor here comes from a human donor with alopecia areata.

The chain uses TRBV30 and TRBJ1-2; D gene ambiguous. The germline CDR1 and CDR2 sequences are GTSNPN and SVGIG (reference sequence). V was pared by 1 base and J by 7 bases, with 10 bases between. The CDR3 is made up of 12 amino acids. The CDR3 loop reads CAWSALRTGYTF. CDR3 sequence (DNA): TGTGCCTGGAGTGCTCTGCGGACTGGCTACACCTTC.

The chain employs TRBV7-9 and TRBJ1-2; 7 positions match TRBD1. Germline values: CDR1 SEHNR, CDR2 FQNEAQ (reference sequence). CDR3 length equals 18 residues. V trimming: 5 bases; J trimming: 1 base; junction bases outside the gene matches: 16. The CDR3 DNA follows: TGTGCCAGCAGCCCCAGCCGCCGAACGGGACAGTATAACTATGGCTACACCTTC. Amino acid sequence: CASSPSRRTGQYNYGYTF.

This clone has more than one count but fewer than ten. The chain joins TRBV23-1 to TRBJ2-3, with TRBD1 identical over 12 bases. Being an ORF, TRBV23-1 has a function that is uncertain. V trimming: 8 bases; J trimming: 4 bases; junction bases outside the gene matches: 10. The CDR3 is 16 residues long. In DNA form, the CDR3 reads TGCGCCAGCGCTACGGGACAGGGGGCCGGGGCAGATACGCAGTATTTT. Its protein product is CASATGQGAGADTQYF.

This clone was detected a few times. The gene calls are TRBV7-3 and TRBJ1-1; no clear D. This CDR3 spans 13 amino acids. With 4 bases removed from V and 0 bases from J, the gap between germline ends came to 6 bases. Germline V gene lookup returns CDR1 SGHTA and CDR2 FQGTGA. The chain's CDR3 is CASSSLLNTEAFF. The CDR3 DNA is TGTGCCAGCAGCTCCCTGTTGAACACTGAAGCTTTCTTT.

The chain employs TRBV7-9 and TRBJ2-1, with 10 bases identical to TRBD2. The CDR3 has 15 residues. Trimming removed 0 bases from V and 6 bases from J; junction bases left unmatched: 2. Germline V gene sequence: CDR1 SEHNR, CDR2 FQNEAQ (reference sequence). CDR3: CASSLASGGPNEQFF. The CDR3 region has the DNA TGTGCCAGCAGCTTAGCTAGCGGGGGGCCCAATGAGCAGTTCTTC.

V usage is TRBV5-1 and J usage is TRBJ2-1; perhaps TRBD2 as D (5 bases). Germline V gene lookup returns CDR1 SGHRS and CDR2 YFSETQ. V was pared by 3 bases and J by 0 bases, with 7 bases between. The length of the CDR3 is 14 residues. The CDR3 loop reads CASSSGNSYNEQFF. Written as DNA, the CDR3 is TGCGCCAGCAGCTCCGGGAACTCCTACAATGAGCAGTTCTTC.